Shown below are 4 T cell receptor beta chains from a single sample sequenced in a study of blood T cells in healthy people across ages. The authors ran a second PCR of roughly 7 to 11 cycles using a sample-barcoded 5' primer and a J-beta primer mix. MiXCR, run by TCRdb on the 5' RACE reads, gives a single entry per CDR3 protein. The profile shows about 1.1 million distinct CDR3 sequences, roughly two fifths of them singletons. Source material: blood. Every receptor here comes from a man between 18 and 35 years old in good health.

The chain links TRBV7-2 to TRBJ2-2; D ambiguous. Germline V gene data show CDR1 as SGHTA and CDR2 as FQGNSA. V lost 1 base, J lost 0 bases, and 6 bases lay in between. CDR3 length: 15 amino acids. CDR3 bases: TGTGCCAGCAGCTTAGATTGGTCGAACACCGGGGAGCTGTTTTTT. This gives the protein CASSLDWSNTGELFF.

The CDR3 region is CASSVGLGYGDNEQYF. CDR3 nucleotide sequence: TGTGCCAGCAGCGTAGGCTTAGGCTACGGGGACAATGAGCAGTACTTC. This rearrangement joins TRBV9 to TRBJ2-5, with TRBD1 as a possible D gene (6 bases). Germline V CDR1 and CDR2: SGDLS, YYNGEE. This CDR3 comprises 16 residues. V was clipped by 0 bases and J by 11 bases, with 23 bases between them.

This clonotype was detected ten times or more. V usage is TRBV7-7 and J usage is TRBJ2-3; no reliable D call. The CDR3 is 14 amino acids. V shed 6 bases and J shed 3 bases, with 13 bases lying between them. CDR1 and CDR2 from the germline V gene are SSHAT and FNYEAQ (reference sequence). The CDR3 reads CASSLSRSTDTQYF. DNA for the CDR3: TGTGCCAGCAGTTTGTCTAGAAGTACAGATACGCAGTATTTT.

The DNA of the CDR3 is TGTGCCACCAGCAGGGACCGGGCAGTCACTGAAGCTTTCTTT. Its protein is CATSRDRAVTEAFF. The chain carries TRBV15 and TRBJ1-1; D call uncertain. The CDR3 is 14 amino acids. The germline V and J ends were trimmed by 3 bases and 4 bases, with 12 bases remaining between them. Germline loops: CDR1 LNHNV, CDR2 YYDKDF (reference sequence).